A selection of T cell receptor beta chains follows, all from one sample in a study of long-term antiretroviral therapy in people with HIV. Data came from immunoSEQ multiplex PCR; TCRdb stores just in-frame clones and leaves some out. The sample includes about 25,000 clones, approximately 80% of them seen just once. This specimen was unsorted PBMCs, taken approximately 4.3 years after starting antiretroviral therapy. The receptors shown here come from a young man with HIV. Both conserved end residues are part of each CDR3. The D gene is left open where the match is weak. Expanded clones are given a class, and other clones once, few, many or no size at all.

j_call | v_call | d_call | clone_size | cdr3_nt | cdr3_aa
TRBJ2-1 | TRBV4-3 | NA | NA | TGCGCCAGCAGCCAAGAAGGGCGGGTCTACAATGAGCAGTTCTTC | CASSQEGRVYNEQFF
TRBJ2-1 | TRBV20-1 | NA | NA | TGCAGTGCTAATGCTTACAATGAGCAGTTCTTC | CSANAYNEQFF
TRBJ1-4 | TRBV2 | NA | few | TGTGCCAGCAGAGGAGGGTATAATGAAAAACTGTTTTTT | CASRGGYNEKLFF
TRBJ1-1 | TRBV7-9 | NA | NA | TGTGCCAGCAGCCGAGGGGACTACACTGAAGCTTTCTTT | CASSRGDYTEAFF
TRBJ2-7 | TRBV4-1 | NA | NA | TGCGCCAGCAGCCAACTTACCCCCGGGGTCCGGTACTTC | CASSQLTPGVRYF
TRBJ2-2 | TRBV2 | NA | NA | TGTGCCAGCAGTGGATACAGGGTGACCACCCGAACCGGGGAGCTGTTTTTT | CASSGYRVTTRTGELFF
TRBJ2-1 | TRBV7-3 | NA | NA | TGTGCCAGCAGCTTAAGCCGTAATGAGCAGTTCTTC | CASSLSRNEQFF
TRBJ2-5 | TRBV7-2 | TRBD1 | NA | TGTGCCAGCAGCATGGGACAGGCGAAAGAGACCCAGTACTTC | CASSMGQAKETQYF
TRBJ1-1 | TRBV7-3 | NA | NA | TGTGCCAGCAGGGACGGGAACACTGAAGCTTTCTTT | CASRDGNTEAFF
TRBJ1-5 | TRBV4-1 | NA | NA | TGCGCCAGCAGCCAGAGGAATCAGCCCCAGCATTTT | CASSQRNQPQHF
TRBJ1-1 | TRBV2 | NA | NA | TGTGCCAGCGGGGGGCAGAAGAACACTGAAGCTTTCTTT | CASGGQKNTEAFF
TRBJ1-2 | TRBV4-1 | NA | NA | TGCGCCAGCAGCCAGATCTCTTGGGCGGGGGATGGCTACACCTTC | CASSQISWAGDGYTF
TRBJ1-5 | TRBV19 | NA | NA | TGTGCCAGTACGCCAGGATTACTAAATCAGCCCCAGCATTTT | CASTPGLLNQPQHF
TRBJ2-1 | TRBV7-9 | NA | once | TGTGCCAGCAGCCTATGGGGGATCTTCTCCTACAATGAGCAGTTCTTC | CASSLWGIFSYNEQFF
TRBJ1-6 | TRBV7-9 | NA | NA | TGTGCCAGCAGCTTCGGACCCCCGGACCACCATTCACCCCTCCACTTT | CASSFGPPDHHSPLHF
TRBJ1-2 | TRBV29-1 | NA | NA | TGCAGCGTGGGGGGACTTGGTGGCTACACCTTC | CSVGGLGGYTF
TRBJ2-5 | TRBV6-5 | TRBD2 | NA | TGTGCCACCCGATGGGGGGGTGAGACCCAGTACTTC | CATRWGGETQYF
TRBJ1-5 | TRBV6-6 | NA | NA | TGTGCCAGCAGTTACTTACAGAATCAGCCCCAGCATTTT | CASSYLQNQPQHF
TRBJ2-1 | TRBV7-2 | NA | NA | TGTGCCAGCAGCAAAGGGCAGGGGACGAGGGACTTATGGGGACGGTTCTTC | CASSKGQGTRDLWGRFF
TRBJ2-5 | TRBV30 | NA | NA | TGTGCCTGGAGTGTTGGAGAGACCCAGTACTTC | CAWSVGETQYF
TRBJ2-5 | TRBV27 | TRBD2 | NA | TGTGCCAGCAAGCGGGACGGAGCAGGGGAGACCCAGTACTTC | CASKRDGAGETQYF
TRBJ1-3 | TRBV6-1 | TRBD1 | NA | TGTGCCAGCACCGAAGGACAGGGTGGAAACACCATATATTTT | CASTEGQGGNTIYF
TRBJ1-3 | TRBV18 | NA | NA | TGTGCCAGCTCACCCACAACGTCCAACACAAAGACATATTTT | CASSPTTSNTKTYF
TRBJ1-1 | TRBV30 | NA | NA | TGTGCCTGGAGCGAGGGGCACACTGAAGCTTTCTTT | CAWSEGHTEAFF
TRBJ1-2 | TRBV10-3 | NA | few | TGTGCCATCAGTGAGGTACAGGGTCGCGGCTACACCTTC | CAISEVQGRGYTF
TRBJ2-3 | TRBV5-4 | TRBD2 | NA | TGTGCCAGCAGCTTGGCGGGGGGGCTTACAGATACGCAGTATTTT | CASSLAGGLTDTQYF
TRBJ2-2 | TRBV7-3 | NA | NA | TGTGCCCACAACACCGGGGAGCTGTTTTTT | CAHNTGELFF
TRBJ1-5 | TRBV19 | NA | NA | TGTGCCAGTAGTCCCTCAGGATATAGCAATCAGCCCCAGCATTTT | CASSPSGYSNQPQHF
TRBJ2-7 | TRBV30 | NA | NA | TGTGCCTGGAGTGTTGGGTTGTCCTCCTACGAGCAGTACTTC | CAWSVGLSSYEQYF
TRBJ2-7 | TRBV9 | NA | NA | TGTGCCAGCAGCGAATCTCCCGGGACTGCCACCTACGAGCAGTACTTC | CASSESPGTATYEQYF
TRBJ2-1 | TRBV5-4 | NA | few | TGTGCCAGCAGCTTGGCCGACGCTCGACGGTACAATGAGCAGTTCTTC | CASSLADARRYNEQFF
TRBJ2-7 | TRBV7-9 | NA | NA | TGTGCCAGCAGCTTCCCAGCGGGTTCCTACGCGGAGCAGTACTTC | CASSFPAGSYAEQYF
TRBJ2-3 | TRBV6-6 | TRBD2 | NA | TGTGCCAGCAGCTCACTAGCGGGAGGGATCACAGATACGCAGTATTTT | CASSSLAGGITDTQYF
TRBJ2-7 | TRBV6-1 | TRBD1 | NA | TGTGCCAGCAGTGAGCCTACAGGGGAGTTCGAGCAGTACTTC | CASSEPTGEFEQYF
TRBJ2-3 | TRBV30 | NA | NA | TGTGCCTGGTCCCCTAGCACAGATACGCAGTATTTT | CAWSPSTDTQYF
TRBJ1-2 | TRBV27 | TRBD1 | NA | TGTGCCAGCATTCCCCTCTCCGGGACAGGGTTTAACTATGGCTACACCTTC | CASIPLSGTGFNYGYTF
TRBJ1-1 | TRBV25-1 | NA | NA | TGTGCCAGCACCCTGAATTCGGGGGGCCGGTTCACTGAAGCTTTCTTT | CASTLNSGGRFTEAFF
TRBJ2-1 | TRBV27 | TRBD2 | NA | TGTGCCAGCAGTTCGGGGGGGCTATTGAATGAGCAGTTCTTC | CASSSGGLLNEQFF
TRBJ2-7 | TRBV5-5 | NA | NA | TGTGCCAGCAGCTTGTTTGGGGGAACCTACGAGCAGTACTTC | CASSLFGGTYEQYF
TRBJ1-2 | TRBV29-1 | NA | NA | TGCAGCGTAGATAGGGACAAGGGGATTAACTATGGCTACACCTTC | CSVDRDKGINYGYTF